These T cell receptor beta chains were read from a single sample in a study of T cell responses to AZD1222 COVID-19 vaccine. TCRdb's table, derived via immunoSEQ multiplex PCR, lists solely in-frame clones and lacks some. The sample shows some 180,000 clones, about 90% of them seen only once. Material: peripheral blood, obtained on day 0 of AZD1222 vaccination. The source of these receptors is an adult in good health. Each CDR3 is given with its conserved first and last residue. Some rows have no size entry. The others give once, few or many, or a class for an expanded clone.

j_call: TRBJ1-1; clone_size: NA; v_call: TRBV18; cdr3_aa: CASSSEERLGFF
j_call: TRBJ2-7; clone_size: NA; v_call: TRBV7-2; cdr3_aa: CASSSSDGNSYEQYF
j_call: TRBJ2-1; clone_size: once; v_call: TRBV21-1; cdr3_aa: CASSPIYLVAYNEQFF
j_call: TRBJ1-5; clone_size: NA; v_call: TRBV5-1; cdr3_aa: CASSLSLGQPQHF
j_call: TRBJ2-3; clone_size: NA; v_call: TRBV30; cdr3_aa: CAWNPHSGGSGGRAQYF
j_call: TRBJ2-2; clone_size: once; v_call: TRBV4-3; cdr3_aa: CASSQGGGRVFTGELFF
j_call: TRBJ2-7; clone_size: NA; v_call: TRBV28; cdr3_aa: CASSFYYEQYF
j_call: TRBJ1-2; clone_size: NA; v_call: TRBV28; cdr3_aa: CASSFGLLGTGGKNGYTF
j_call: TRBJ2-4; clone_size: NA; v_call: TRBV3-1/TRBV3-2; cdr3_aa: CASSPLNRGKNIQYF
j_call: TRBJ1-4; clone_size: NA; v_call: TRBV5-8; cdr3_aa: CASSLGVGQGGEKLFF
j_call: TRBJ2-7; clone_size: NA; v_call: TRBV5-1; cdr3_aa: CASSPRTDYEQYF
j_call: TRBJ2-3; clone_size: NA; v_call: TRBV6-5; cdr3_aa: CAGRTGHSTDTQYF
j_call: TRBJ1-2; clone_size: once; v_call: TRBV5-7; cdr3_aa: CASSLIFGTGPYGYTF
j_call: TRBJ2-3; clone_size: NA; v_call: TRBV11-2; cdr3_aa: CASSLGVRGRADTQYF
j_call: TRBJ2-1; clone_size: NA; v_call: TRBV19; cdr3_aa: CASLIPGQGGHEQFF
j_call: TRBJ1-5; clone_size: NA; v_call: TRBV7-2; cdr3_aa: CASSSWDRGGQPQHF
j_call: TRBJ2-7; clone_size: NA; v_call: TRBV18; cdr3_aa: CASSPPQGSYEQYF
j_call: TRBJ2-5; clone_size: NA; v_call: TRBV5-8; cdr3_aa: CASSLSRGLAGEETQYF
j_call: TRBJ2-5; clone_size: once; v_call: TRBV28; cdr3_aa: CASSPLTGPGTQYF
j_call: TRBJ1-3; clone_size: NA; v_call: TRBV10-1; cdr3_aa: CASSEGVYSGNTIYF
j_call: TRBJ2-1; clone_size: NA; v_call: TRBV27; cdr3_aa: CASSLLASGRGGEQFF
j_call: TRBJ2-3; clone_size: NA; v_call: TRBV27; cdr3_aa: CASSRDREIQVSTDTQYF
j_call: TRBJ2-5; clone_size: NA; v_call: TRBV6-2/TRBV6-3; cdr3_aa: CASSYSSPSQETQYF
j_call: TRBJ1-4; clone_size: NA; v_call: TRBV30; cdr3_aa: CAWSVPAIRGRLEKLFF
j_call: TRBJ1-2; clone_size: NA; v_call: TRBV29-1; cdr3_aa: CSVGVSGGYGYTF
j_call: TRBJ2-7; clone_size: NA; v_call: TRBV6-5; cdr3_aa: CASSYSLQGGYEQYF
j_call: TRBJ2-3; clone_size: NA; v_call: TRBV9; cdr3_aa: CASSVGAPRDTQYF
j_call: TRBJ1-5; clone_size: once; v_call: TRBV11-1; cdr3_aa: CASSLVMSEPQHF
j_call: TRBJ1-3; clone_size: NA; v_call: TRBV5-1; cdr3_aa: CASSLATLGTGSSAGNTIYF
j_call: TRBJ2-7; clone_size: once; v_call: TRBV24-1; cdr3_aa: CATSDLTSYEQYF
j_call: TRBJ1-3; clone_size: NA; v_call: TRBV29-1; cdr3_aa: CSVAGQISGNTIYF